The entry that follows covers one TCR beta chain sequence. Germline CDR1 reads LGHDT; CDR2 reads YNNKEL (reference sequence). Trimming at V came to 0 bases and at J to 0 bases, leaving 8 bases not matched to a gene. This CDR3 has 17 residues. This sample stems from a study of T cell responses to AZD1222 COVID-19 vaccine. This table comes from immunoSEQ multiplex PCR, and its TCRdb copy is limited to in-frame clones, with some not included. This sample has some 56,000 clones, with 70% to 90% found just once. The chain employs TRBV3-1 (or the pseudogene TRBV3-2) and TRBJ2-7, with 7 bases lining up with TRBD2. The clonotype originates from an adult in good health. Sequenced here: peripheral blood, sampled on day 0 of AZD1222 vaccination. This CDR3 reads CASSQDGRVGLSYEQYF. CDR3 DNA: TGTGCCAGCAGCCAAGATGGGAGGGTCGGCCTCTCCTACGAGCAGTACTTC.